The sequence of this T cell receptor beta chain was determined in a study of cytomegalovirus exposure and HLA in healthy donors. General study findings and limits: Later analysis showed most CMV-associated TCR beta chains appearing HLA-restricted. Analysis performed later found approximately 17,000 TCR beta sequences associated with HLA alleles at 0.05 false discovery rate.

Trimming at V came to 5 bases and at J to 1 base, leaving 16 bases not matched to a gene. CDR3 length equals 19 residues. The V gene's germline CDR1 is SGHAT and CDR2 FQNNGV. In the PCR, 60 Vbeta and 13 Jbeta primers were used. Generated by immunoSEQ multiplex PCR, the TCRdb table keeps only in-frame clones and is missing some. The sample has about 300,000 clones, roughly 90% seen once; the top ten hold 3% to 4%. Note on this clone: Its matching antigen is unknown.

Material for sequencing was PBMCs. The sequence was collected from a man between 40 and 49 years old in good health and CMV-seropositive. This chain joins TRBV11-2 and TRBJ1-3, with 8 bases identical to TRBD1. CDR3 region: CASSRGALLQGASGNTIYF. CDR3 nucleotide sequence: TGTGCCAGCAGCCGAGGGGCCTTACTTCAGGGGGCTTCTGGAAACACCATATATTTT.